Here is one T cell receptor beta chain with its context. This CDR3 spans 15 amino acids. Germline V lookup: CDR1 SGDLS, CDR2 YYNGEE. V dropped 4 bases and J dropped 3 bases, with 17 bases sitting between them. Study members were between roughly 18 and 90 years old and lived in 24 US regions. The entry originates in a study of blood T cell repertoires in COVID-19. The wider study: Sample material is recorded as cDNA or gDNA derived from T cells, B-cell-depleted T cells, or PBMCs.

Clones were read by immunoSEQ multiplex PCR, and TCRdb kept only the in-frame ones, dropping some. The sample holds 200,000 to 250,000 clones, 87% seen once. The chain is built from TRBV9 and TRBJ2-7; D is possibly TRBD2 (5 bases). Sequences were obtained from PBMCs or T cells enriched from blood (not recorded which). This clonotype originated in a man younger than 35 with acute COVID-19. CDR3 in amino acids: CASSQYLEGFYEQYF. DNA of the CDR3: TGTGCCAGCAGCCAATACCTCGAGGGTTTCTACGAGCAGTACTTC.